This TCR beta chain comes out of a study of CD8 T cells in ankylosing spondylitis. This clonotype was counted many times. Its specificity is unknown. Between the trimmed V and J ends, which lost 1 base and 2 bases, there was a span of 13 bases. The CDR3 covers 16 residues. Germline assignment: CDR1 LGHDT and CDR2 YNNKEL (reference sequence). TCRdb processed the 5' RACE reads anew with MiXCR; each CDR3 protein has one entry. This sample has roughly 220,000 distinct CDR3 sequences, with roughly 10% found just once. Study-wide points: Matched synovial fluid from ankylosing spondylitis patients was reported to be enriched for disease-linked clones. Past studies reported some motif variants in reactive arthritis synovial fluid and blood. Clones that were linked to disease were CD8+ and were relatively rare in peripheral blood.

The chain recombines TRBV3-1 with TRBJ2-3; weak D call: TRBD1 (5 bases). The sample comprised blood, either unsorted or a sorted T cell fraction (not recorded which). The sequence was obtained from a male donor with ankylosing spondylitis or in good health (not recorded which). The CDR3 sequence is CASSQGGDSDTDTQYF. Here the CDR3 DNA reads TGTGCCAGCAGCCAAGGGGGCGACAGTGACACAGATACGCAGTATTTT.